This T cell receptor beta chain is from a study of shared clonotypes between healthy human individuals. About this clone itself: Its antigen is still unknown.

Overall study results and limits: A reduction in generation probabilities was seen for non-shared clonotypes relative to those shared by all four donors. The authors expected sequencing depth to affect clonotype sharing among donors. Sorted-subset sequencing, rarefaction showed, was incomplete despite large depth. Naive CD4 clonotype sharing across several donors was around 5%.

The assay was immunoSEQ multiplex PCR, and TCRdb's table has in-frame clones only and misses some. The sample consists of some 550,000 clones, roughly 97% of them appearing once. The source is a woman younger than 45 in good health. What was sequenced was naive CD4+ T cells sorted from blood. Subset denoted: CD45RA+ positively selected.

The CDR3 protein is CSGLPEAGYTF. The DNA for the CDR3 is TGCAGTGGCCTTCCTGAAGCTGGCTACACCTTC. The chain has TRBV20-1 and TRBJ1-2; D is uncertain. The V gene's germline CDR1 is DFQATT and CDR2 SNEGSKA (reference sequence). This CDR3 comprises 11 residues. The germline V and J ends were trimmed by 7 bases and 7 bases, with 13 bases remaining between them.